The next 32 T cell receptor beta chains were all read from a single sample in a study of cytomegalovirus exposure and HLA in healthy donors. The PCR employed 60 Vbeta primers together with 13 Jbeta primers. Sequencing used immunoSEQ multiplex PCR; TCRdb keeps in-frame clones, though not all of them. This sample contains about 32,000 clones. Material: PBMCs. These TCRs come from a female donor in good health and CMV-seronegative.

The V and J genes are TRBV7-9 and TRBJ2-1; TRBD2 matches at 9 bases. Germline lookup yields CDR1 SEHNR and CDR2 FQNEAQ (reference sequence). The CDR3 contains 18 residues. V lost 0 bases, J lost 5 bases, and 11 bases stayed unmatched. The CDR3 loop is CASSLARLAAGGNNEQFF. The CDR3 DNA follows: TGTGCCAGCAGCTTAGCCCGTCTGGCAGCGGGGGGAAACAATGAGCAGTTCTTC. The full variable domain, in which reference TRBV7-9 and TRBJ2-1 provide the parts outside the CDR3, is DTGVSQNPRHKITKRGQNVTFRCDPISEHNRLYWYRQTLGQGPEFLTYFQNEAQLEKSRLLSDRFSAERPKGSFSTLEIQRTEQGDSAMYLCASSLARLAAGGNNEQFFGPGTRLTVL.

V and J are TRBV29-1 and TRBJ2-7, with 10 bases matching TRBD1. Per the germline V gene, CDR1 is SQVTM and CDR2 is ANQGSEA. The CDR3 length is 14 residues. With 5 bases clipped from V and 3 bases from J, the junction kept 7 bases outside the gene matches. CDR3 sequence (DNA): TGCAGCGTTACCCGGACAGGGGGATTCTACGAGCAGTACTTC. Amino acid sequence: CSVTRTGGFYEQYF.

The rearrangement joins TRBV19 to TRBJ2-7; 12 bases align to TRBD1. V shed 5 bases and J 5 bases; nucleotides not matched to a gene: 7. The CDR3 length is 15 residues. The V gene's germline CDR1 is LNHDA and CDR2 SQIVND (reference sequence). The CDR3 loop reads CASSAGQGAFDEQYF. The CDR3 nucleotides read TGTGCCAGTAGTGCGGGACAGGGGGCGTTTGACGAGCAGTACTTC.

The chain is built from TRBV30 and TRBJ1-1; D might be TRBD1 (6 bases). Germline-derived CDR1 and CDR2 are GTSNPN and SVGIG (reference sequence). The CDR3 length is 14 residues. V lost 8 bases, J lost 4 bases, and 20 bases lay in between. CDR3 sequence: CAQTNFARGTEAFF. The CDR3 nucleotides are TGTGCCCAGACAAACTTCGCCAGGGGCACTGAAGCTTTCTTT. Full variable domain (missing parts from reference TRBV30 and TRBJ1-1): SQTIHQWPATLVQPVGSPLSLECTVEGTSNPNLYWYRQAAGRGLQLLFYSVGIGQISSEVPQNLSASRPQDRQFILSSKKLLLSDSGFYLCAQTNFARGTEAFFGQGTRLTVV.

This chain connects TRBV4-1 to TRBJ1-2; a possible D gene is TRBD1 (6 bases). Germline V lookup: CDR1 MGHRA, CDR2 YSYEKL. CDR3 length: 14 amino acids. Trimming removed 7 bases at V and 6 bases at J, with 18 bases between. The CDR3 nucleotides read TGCGCCAGCAACCACATGGCAGGGGTAGATGGCTACACCTTC. Translating gives CASNHMAGVDGYTF.

The rearrangement links TRBV2 to TRBJ2-2; maybe TRBD2 (6 bases). CDR3 size: 14 residues. The germline V and J ends were trimmed by 7 bases and 5 bases, with 14 bases remaining between them. Germline V lookup: CDR1 SNHLY, CDR2 FYNNEI. The CDR3 DNA reads as TGTGCCAGCATCCGGGGGTCGGGGACCGGGGAGCTGTTTTTT. This codes for CASIRGSGTGELFF. Full variable domain (remainder filled in from reference TRBV2 and TRBJ2-2): EPEVTQTPSHQVTQMGQEVILRCVPISNHLYFYWYRQILGQKVEFLVSFYNNEISEKSEIFDDQFSVERPDGSNFTLKIRSTKLEDSAMYFCASIRGSGTGELFFGEGSRLTVL.

The V call is TRBV4-1, the J call TRBJ1-2; D uncertain. Looked up from germline, CDR1 is MGHRA and CDR2 is YSYEKL. The CDR3 covers 15 residues. V lost 1 base and J 5 bases, leaving 14 bases between the germline ends. For the CDR3, the DNA is TGCGCCAGCAGCCAAGGACCTGGGCAGATGTATGGCTACACCTTC. Protein: CASSQGPGQMYGYTF.

The chain has TRBV7-9 and TRBJ1-3; 8 nucleotides line up with TRBD1. CDR3 length: 16 amino acids. The junction had 10 bases not matched to a gene; V was cut back by 4 bases and J by 5 bases. Germline V gene sequence: CDR1 SEHNR, CDR2 FQNEAQ (reference sequence). This CDR3 is CASSSYDRGSRNTIYF. CDR3 DNA sequence: TGTGCCAGCAGCTCCTACGACAGGGGTTCTAGAAACACCATATATTTT.

V and J are TRBV18 and TRBJ2-3; 8 nucleotides align to TRBD1. Germline loops: CDR1 KGHSH, CDR2 LQKENI. The junction had 11 bases not matched to a gene; V was cut back by 2 bases and J by 4 bases. The CDR3 sequence is 17 residues long. The chain's CDR3 is CASSPGLTKQGADTQYF. As DNA, the CDR3 is TGTGCCAGCTCACCAGGTCTTACCAAACAGGGGGCAGATACGCAGTATTTT.

The chain links TRBV9 to TRBJ1-1, with TRBD1 matching over 8 bases. The V gene's germline CDR1 is SGDLS and CDR2 YYNGEE. The CDR3 loop spans 15 amino acids. After removal of 3 bases from V and 6 bases from J, the junction contained 10 bases not matched to a gene. CDR3 coding DNA: TGTGCCAGCAGCGCTCAGGGGGCGCGGATGGCTGAAGCTTTCTTT. Residues: CASSAQGARMAEAFF.

The V and J genes are TRBV28 and TRBJ1-1, with 10 positions matching TRBD1. CDR1 is MDHEN and CDR2 is SYDVKM in the germline V gene. CDR3 length equals 14 residues. Trimming took 6 bases from V and 9 from J; bases not matched to a gene: 10. The CDR3 nucleotides are TGTGCCAGCAGCCTTGGGACAGGGGCTTTTAAAGCTTTCTTT. Encoded protein: CASSLGTGAFKAFF.

The chain links TRBV19 to TRBJ1-1; perhaps TRBD1 as D (5 bases). This CDR3 has 14 residues. Germline values: CDR1 LNHDA, CDR2 SQIVND (reference sequence). Between the trimmed V and J ends, which lost 1 base and 12 bases, there was a span of 18 bases. Here the CDR3 DNA reads TGTGCCAGTAGTATAGGTCAGGACAAAATGAAGTCTTTCTTT. Translating gives CASSIGQDKMKSFF.

V gene TRBV18 combines with J gene TRBJ2-1, with 11 bases matching TRBD1. V lost 0 bases and J lost 9; bases outside the gene matches: 4. In germline, CDR1 is KGHSH, CDR2 LQKENI. This CDR3 is 15 amino acids long. The CDR3 loop reads CASSPPGTGGGEQFF. The CDR3 bases are TGTGCCAGCTCACCACCCGGGACAGGGGGTGGTGAGCAGTTCTTC.

The chain has TRBV5-4 and TRBJ2-2, with D possibly being TRBD2 (6 bases). Germline assignment: CDR1 SGHNT and CDR2 YYREEE (reference sequence). Trimming pared 2 bases from V and 6 bases from J, leaving 14 bases between. CDR3 length equals 15 residues. CDR3 region: CASSFLSSVSGELFF. CDR3 nucleotide sequence: TGTGCCAGCAGCTTTCTTTCTAGCGTTTCCGGGGAGCTGTTTTTT.

The rearrangement joins TRBV5-6 to TRBJ2-7; tentatively, D is TRBD1 (5 bases). V was pared by 4 bases and J by 3 bases, with 8 bases between. The CDR3 loop spans 12 amino acids. Looked up from germline, CDR1 is SGHDT and CDR2 is YYEEEE. The CDR3 spells CASSAGHYEQYF. Here the CDR3 DNA reads TGTGCCAGCAGCGCTGGACACTACGAGCAGTACTTC.

The CDR3 reads CASSLDGLAAPIGTQYF. The CDR3 DNA reads as TGCGCCAGCAGCTTGGACGGACTAGCTGCCCCCATCGGTACGCAGTATTTT. The chain joins TRBV5-1 to TRBJ2-3; the match to TRBD2 covers 8 bases. V shed 0 bases, J shed 8 bases, and the junction held 14 bases outside the gene matches. Germline V gene lookup returns CDR1 SGHRS and CDR2 YFSETQ. CDR3 length equals 17 residues.

In terms of frequency, this clone is medium-sized. This chain uses TRBV2 with TRBJ1-1, with unresolved D. Trimming removed 10 bases at V and 10 bases at J, with 13 bases between. Germline CDR1 is SNHLY and CDR2 is FYNNEI. There are 10 residues in the CDR3. In DNA form, the CDR3 reads TGTGCCAATCAACTTCAGGTAGCTTTCTTT. Amino acid sequence: CANQLQVAFF. The full variable domain, in which reference TRBV2 and TRBJ1-1 provide the parts outside the CDR3, is EPEVTQTPSHQVTQMGQEVILRCVPISNHLYFYWYRQILGQKVEFLVSFYNNEISEKSEIFDDQFSVERPDGSNFTLKIRSTKLEDSAMYFCANQLQVAFFGQGTRLTVV.

The gene calls are TRBV15 and TRBJ2-1; D may be TRBD1 (6 bases). V lost 5 bases to trimming and J lost 1 base, with 12 bases between them. Germline CDR1 reads LNHNV; CDR2 reads YYDKDF (reference sequence). This CDR3 is built from 15 residues. CDR3 protein: CATSRIRGSYNEQFF. CDR3 DNA: TGTGCCACCAGCCGCATCAGGGGTTCCTACAATGAGCAGTTCTTC.

The rearrangement links TRBV29-1 to TRBJ2-2; no firm D call. Germline CDR1 reads SQVTM; CDR2 reads ANQGSEA. The V and J ends lost 4 bases and 6 bases respectively, with 12 bases between them. The CDR3 totals 13 residues. CDR3 bases: TGCAGCGTTGCCTGGCAGCGTCCCGGGGAGCTGTTTTTT. It translates to CSVAWQRPGELFF.

The CDR3 nucleotides read TGTGCCAGTAGTCGGAGAGGCTATGGCTACACCTTC. Protein sequence: CASSRRGYGYTF. The gene calls are TRBV19 and TRBJ1-2; no clear D gene. V was pared by 5 bases and J by 4 bases, with 8 bases between. CDR1 and CDR2 (germline): LNHDA, SQIVND (reference sequence). This CDR3 region has 12 residues.

The chain links TRBV9 to TRBJ1-6; 7 nucleotides align to TRBD1. The CDR3 length is 16 residues. Trimming took 0 bases from V and 6 from J; bases not matched to a gene: 6. CDR1 is SGDLS and CDR2 is YYNGEE in the germline V gene. DNA of the CDR3: TGTGCCAGCAGCGTAGAGGGGGCGCCGGGTAATTCACCCCTCCACTTT. Encoded protein: CASSVEGAPGNSPLHF.

This sequence joins TRBV2 and TRBJ1-1, with D perhaps matching TRBD1 (6 bases). The CDR3 has 13 amino acids. V was cut by 2 bases and J by 4 bases, with 8 bases left in between. Germline CDR1 is SNHLY and CDR2 is FYNNEI. CDR3 sequence: CASSELGGTEAFF. The CDR3 nucleotides read TGTGCCAGCAGTGAACTAGGGGGCACTGAAGCTTTCTTT.

This rearrangement joins TRBV18 to TRBJ1-1; 8 bases line up with TRBD1. The CDR3 is made up of 16 amino acids. Germline V lookup: CDR1 KGHSH, CDR2 LQKENI. With 2 bases clipped from V and 0 bases from J, the junction kept 5 bases outside the gene matches. CDR3 residues: CASSPSGGGMNTEAFF. The CDR3 DNA reads TGTGCCAGCTCACCATCAGGGGGCGGGATGAACACTGAAGCTTTCTTT.

CDR3 amino acids: CASSVLGEQYF. The CDR3 DNA is TGTGCCAGCAGTGTTCTCGGCGAGCAGTACTTC. This chain connects TRBV2 to TRBJ2-7; D call uncertain. The V end was cut by 4 bases, the J end by 6 bases, with 7 bases between. CDR3 length: 11 residues. Per germline, CDR1 SNHLY and CDR2 FYNNEI.

The genes are TRBV9 and TRBJ2-3; the match to TRBD2 covers 9 bases. The CDR3 contains 15 residues. Germline lookup yields CDR1 SGDLS and CDR2 YYNGEE. The J segment lost 2 bases and the V segment lost 0 bases, leaving 1 base of the junction unmatched. CDR3 protein: CASSVVAGVTDTQYF. The CDR3 nucleotides read TGTGCCAGCAGCGTAGTAGCGGGGGTCACAGATACGCAGTATTTT.

The gene calls are TRBV30 and TRBJ1-3; TRBD1 matches at 7 bases. The CDR3 runs to 17 residues. J lost 0 bases, V lost 0 bases, and 8 bases had no gene match. Germline V gives CDR1 GTSNPN, CDR2 SVGIG (reference sequence). The CDR3 bases are TGTGCCTGGAGTGTACTGACAGGGCGACTCTCTGGAAACACCATATATTTT. It specifies CAWSVLTGRLSGNTIYF.

J is TRBJ2-7 and V is TRBV27; 7 bases line up with TRBD2. The germline CDR1 and CDR2 sequences are MNHEY and SMNVEV (reference sequence). The CDR3 extends over 15 amino acids. The trim removed 3 bases at V and 2 bases at J, leaving 7 bases unmatched. For the CDR3, the DNA is TGTGCCAGCAGTTTCCTCGTCGGGGGGACCTACGAGCAGTACTTC. Translating it yields CASSFLVGGTYEQYF.

The J gene is TRBJ1-2, the V gene TRBV7-8, with TRBD1 matching over 7 bases. This CDR3 comprises 14 residues. The ends lost 6 bases at V and 5 bases at J; junction bases unmatched: 9. CDR1 SGHVS and CDR2 FQNEAQ come from the germline V gene. Here the CDR3 DNA reads TGTGCCAGCAGTCCTGCCTCGACAGGGTATGGCTACACCTTC. Its translation: CASSPASTGYGYTF.

CDR3 region: CASSRSREQPQHF. Written as DNA, the CDR3 is TGTGCCAGCTCACGCTCCAGGGAACAGCCCCAGCATTTT. J is TRBJ1-5 and V is TRBV18; a possible D gene is TRBD1 (5 bases). The CDR3 contains 13 residues. V was pared by 4 bases and J by 7 bases, with 11 bases between. Germline assignment: CDR1 KGHSH and CDR2 LQKENI.

Points on this clone: Its ends do not fully match the called genes, so a read error is possible. The V gene is TRBV2, the J gene TRBJ1-3; TRBD1 might be the D (6 bases). The CDR3 loop spans 16 amino acids. Germline lookup yields CDR1 SNHLY and CDR2 FYNNEI. CDR3 amino acids: CASSAQGSIGGSTIYF. Here the CDR3 DNA reads TGTGCCAGCAGCGCCCAGGGGTCGATTGGAGGAAGCACCATATATTTT.

The rearrangement links TRBV7-9 to TRBJ1-1; perhaps TRBD1 as D (5 bases). V shed 7 bases and J shed 4 bases, with 10 bases lying between them. Germline V gene lookup returns CDR1 SEHNR and CDR2 FQNEAQ (reference sequence). The CDR3 contains 12 residues. The CDR3 is CASKRGVTEAFF. The DNA for the CDR3 is TGTGCCAGCAAAAGGGGCGTCACTGAAGCTTTCTTT.

The chain combines TRBV9 with TRBJ1-1; no reliable D call. The V and J ends lost 2 bases and 3 bases respectively, with 11 bases between them. The length of the CDR3 is 14 residues. Germline V gives CDR1 SGDLS, CDR2 YYNGEE. CDR3 sequence (DNA): TGTGCCAGCAGCGTGGAGGCGGGTCACACTGAAGCTTTCTTT. This codes for CASSVEAGHTEAFF.